The T cell receptor (beta chain) under discussion was sequenced for a study of regulatory T cells in long-lasting Graves disease. This CDR3 has 14 amino acids. V lost 0 bases, J lost 4 bases, and 9 bases lay in between. Germline-derived CDR1 and CDR2 are SNHLY and FYNNEI. Construction of TCR beta libraries relied on iRepertoire HTBI primers and on Arm-PCR targeting CDR3 regions. A single record per CDR3 protein comes from TCRdb applying MiXCR to the multiplex PCR reads. The sample consists of around 320,000 distinct CDR3 sequences, 16% of them appearing once. Study conclusions and caveats: Since the sample size was small, accuracy may have been reduced. Persistent patients shared more public clonotypes (around 2,500) than new patients (966).

This clonotype was detected many times. Its target is not known. Time point defined: newly diagnosed GD, antithyroid drugs for less than 3 months. Extracted PBMC RNA gave rise to the TCR library. These records were also assigned to another study, of T cells in Graves' hyperthyroidism and ophthalmopathy.

The rearrangement uses TRBV2 and TRBJ1-2; D gene uncertain. The sequenced sample was peripheral blood mononuclear cells (PBMCs), obtained at new diagnosis, from a patient treated with antithyroid drugs. The origin of this receptor is a middle-aged man with Graves disease. In DNA form, the CDR3 reads TGTGCCAGCAGTGAAGCCCCGGAGGTCTATGGCTACACCTTC. The encoded protein is CASSEAPEVYGYTF.